This T cell receptor (beta chain) was captured by sequencing in a study of blood T cell repertoires in COVID-19. Overall study context: The origin of the acute and convalescent COVID-19 samples was the United States, Italy and Spain. T cells, B-cell-depleted T cells, or PBMCs provided the cDNA or gDNA that served as material.

Germline V gene sequence: CDR1 SGHTS, CDR2 YDEGEE. Trimming took 0 bases from V and 0 from J, leaving 10 bases between them. This CDR3 region has 16 residues. Authors' analysis steps: The assay estimated nucleated cells by amplifying reference gene primers. Assay: immunoSEQ multiplex PCR; the TCRdb copy retains only in-frame clones and omits some. The V and J calls and the clone size are those of that table, but D and trimming were determined from the DNA. This table holds some 56,000 clones, more than 70% found once. Sequenced material: peripheral blood. The V gene is TRBV5-8, the J gene TRBJ1-3; D is possibly TRBD1 (6 bases). This TCR was recovered from a woman aged 80 or older with acute or convalescent COVID-19. The CDR3 here is CASSLEGDHSGNTIYF. CDR3 in DNA: TGTGCCAGCAGCTTGGAGGGGGATCACTCTGGAAACACCATATATTTT.